The 8 T cell receptor beta chains presented below share a single source sample, sequenced in a study of response to subunit inactivated influenza vaccine. MiXCR was run by TCRdb on the RT-PCR reads, yielding one entry per CDR3 protein. The top ten hold about an eighth of the sample, which has approximately 490,000 distinct CDR3 sequences, 7.2% seen once. Here the sequenced sample was PBMCs from blood, taken 23 to 25 months after vaccination. The receptors stem from a man in his fifties or sixties who received an inactivated influenza vaccine.

There are many counts of this clonotype. This rearrangement joins TRBV4-3 to TRBJ2-1; 8 nucleotides match TRBD1. V dropped 0 bases and J dropped 3; count of bases not matched to a gene: 4. This CDR3 has 16 amino acids. Germline V gene sequence: CDR1 LGHNA, CDR2 YSLEER. The CDR3 DNA reads as TGCGCCAGCAGCCAAGATCTAGACAGGGGCTACAATGAGCAGTTCTTC. The encoded protein is CASSQDLDRGYNEQFF.

This clonotype has at least ten counts. The chain links TRBV4-3 to TRBJ1-2; D uncertain. CDR1 and CDR2 (germline): LGHNA, YSLEER. V gave up 1 base and J gave up 0 bases, with 12 bases separating them. The CDR3 sequence is 16 residues long. For the CDR3, the DNA is TGCGCCAGCAGCCAAGGGTTGGGCTGGGCTAACTATGGCTACACCTTC. This translates into CASSQGLGWANYGYTF.

This clonotype occurred a few times. This chain's CDR3 is CASSPGLAQEQYF. Written as DNA, the CDR3 is TGTGCCAGCAGCCCCGGACTAGCGCAGGAGCAGTACTTC. The chain recombines TRBV14 with TRBJ2-7; TRBD2 agrees at 9 bases. The CDR3 totals 13 residues. V shed 4 bases and J 7 bases; nucleotides not matched to a gene: 5. The germline V gene encodes CDR1 SGHDN and CDR2 FVKESK. Full variable domain (outside the CDR3, taken from reference TRBV14 and TRBJ2-7): EAGVTQFPSHSVIEKGQTVTLRCDPISGHDNLYWYRRVMGKEIKFLLHFVKESKQDESGMPNNRFLAERTGGTYSTLKVQPAELEDSGVYFCASSPGLAQEQYFGPGTRLTVT.

This clonotype was seen more than once but under ten times. The V call is TRBV7-2, the J call TRBJ1-2; D is undetermined. The CDR3 loop spans 15 amino acids. CDR1 and CDR2 from the germline V gene are SGHTA and FQGNSA. V lost 1 base and J lost 0, with 9 bases in between. CDR3 DNA: TGTGCCAGCAGCTTAGAATACGTGCCTAACTATGGCTACACCTTC. Its translation: CASSLEYVPNYGYTF. The full variable domain, its missing parts supplied by reference TRBV7-2 and TRBJ1-2, is GAGVSQSPSNKVTEKGKDVELRCDPISGHTALYWYRQSLGQGLEFLIYFQGNSAPDKSGLPSDRFSAERTGGSVSTLTIQRTQQEDSAVYLCASSLEYVPNYGYTFGSGTRLTVV.

The table lists this clonotype with a few counts. J is TRBJ2-6 and V is TRBV11-1; the match to TRBD1 covers 10 bases. The CDR3 contains 19 residues. Germline V gene lookup returns CDR1 SGHAT and CDR2 FQDESV (reference sequence). Unmatched junction bases numbered 12, after V lost 7 bases and J lost 0 bases. The CDR3 bases are TGTGCCAGCACCACTCCGAGTCGGGACAGGGGCTCTGGGGCCAACGTCCTGACTTTC. Protein product: CASTTPSRDRGSGANVLTF.

This clonotype was detected a few times. The V and J genes are TRBV20-1 and TRBJ2-3, with D hard to call. Germline V gene data show CDR1 as DFQATT and CDR2 as SNEGSKA (reference sequence). V lost 6 bases and J lost 4, with 8 bases in between. This CDR3 region has 11 residues. The CDR3 bases are TGCAGTGCCGACGTGGCAGATACGCAGTATTTT. Its protein product is CSADVADTQYF.

This sequence joins TRBV10-1 and TRBJ2-1; 9 bases match TRBD1. The CDR3 extends over 13 amino acids. The ends lost 6 bases at V and 9 bases at J; junction bases unmatched: 6. Per the germline V gene, CDR1 is WNHNN and CDR2 is SYGVQD (reference sequence). This CDR3 is CASRDRGNGEQFF. As DNA, the CDR3 is TGCGCCAGCAGGGACAGGGGTAATGGTGAGCAGTTCTTC.

The gene calls are TRBV29-1 and TRBJ2-2, with D possibly called TRBD1 or TRBD2 (5 bases each). V was trimmed by 6 bases and J by 0 bases, leaving 11 bases between them. The germline CDR1 and CDR2 sequences are SQVTM and ANQGSEA. There are 14 residues in the CDR3. Here the CDR3 DNA reads TGCAGCGTCGCCGGGACGGCGAACACCGGGGAGCTGTTTTTT. Translating gives CSVAGTANTGELFF.